Listed below are T cell receptor beta chains from one sample, sequenced in a study of shared clonotypes between healthy human individuals. Using immunoSEQ multiplex PCR, the repertoire was profiled, and TCRdb retains in-frame clones only, with some absent. The sample consists of approximately 1.4 million clones, 95% to 99% of them appearing once. The sample consisted of naive CD4+ T cells sorted from blood. Receptor source: a man aged 25 to 45 in good health. Both conserved end residues are part of each CDR3. The D gene is left open where the match is weak. Size is omitted from some rows. Given values are once, few, many or a class for expanded clones.

13,TRBD1,TRBJ2-7,TRBV18,NA,CASSPTGVGEQYF,TGTGCCAGCTCACCAACAGGGGTGGGTGAGCAGTACTTC
14,NA,TRBJ2-7,TRBV19,NA,CASSRGSDFYEQYF,TGTGCCAGTAGTAGGGGGTCAGATTTCTACGAGCAGTACTTC
15,NA,TRBJ2-6,TRBV28,NA,CASSPGGGGANVLTF,TGTGCCAGCAGCCCCGGGGGCGGGGGGGCCAACGTCCTGACTTTC
15,NA,TRBJ2-3,TRBV11-2,NA,CASSFQKTSTDTQYF,TGTGCCAGCAGCTTTCAGAAAACTAGCACAGATACGCAGTATTTT
16,TRBD2,TRBJ2-1,TRBV5-1,NA,CASSLVVAGGYNEQFF,TGCGCCAGCAGCTTGGTGGTAGCGGGAGGCTACAATGAGCAGTTCTTC
14,TRBD1,TRBJ1-2,TRBV29-1,few,CSVEDGNRGLGYTF,TGCAGCGTTGAAGATGGGAACAGGGGGCTCGGCTACACCTTC
16,NA,TRBJ2-7,TRBV7-9,NA,CASSSPRAGRGYEQYF,TGTGCCAGCAGCTCCCCCAGGGCGGGCAGGGGCTACGAGCAGTACTTC
17,TRBD1,TRBJ1-2,TRBV5-1,NA,CASSLGTGGDFNYGYTF,TGCGCCAGCAGCTTGGGTACAGGGGGCGATTTCAACTATGGCTACACCTTC
13,TRBD2,TRBJ2-1,TRBV9,NA,CASTSGSYNEQFF,TGTGCCTCTACTAGCGGGTCCTACAATGAGCAGTTCTTC
16,TRBD1,TRBJ1-2,TRBV7-2,NA,CASSFPGTGGGHGYTF,TGTGCCAGCAGCTTCCCCGGGACAGGGGGCGGGCATGGCTACACCTTC
17,TRBD2,TRBJ2-3,TRBV27,NA,CASSLWFGTSGTDTQYF,TGTGCCAGCAGTTTATGGTTTGGGACTAGCGGGACAGATACGCAGTATTTT
11,NA,TRBJ2-5,TRBV19,NA,CATSRGETQYF,TGTGCCACTTCAAGGGGAGAGACCCAGTACTTC
12,NA,TRBJ2-7,TRBV18,NA,CASSSPYNEQYF,TGTGCCAGCTCCTCACCGTACAACGAGCAGTACTTC
14,TRBD1,TRBJ2-7,TRBV10-2,NA,CASSESYRGYEQYF,TGCGCCAGCAGTGAGTCGTACAGGGGCTACGAGCAGTACTTC